This record covers a single TCR beta chain. Its antigen is not identified. V gave up 3 bases and J gave up 7 bases, with 15 bases separating them. Germline V gene lookup returns CDR1 LNHDA and CDR2 SQIVND (reference sequence). This CDR3 is 14 amino acids long. Normal lung was sampled as far from the tumour as possible, at least 3 cm. Measured with immunoSEQ multiplex PCR; TCRdb has only the in-frame clones, and not every one. The sample contains about 5,900 clones, approximately 90% of which appear only once. This sample is drawn from a study of immune cell composition in non-small cell lung cancer. Study results and caveats: Squamous carcinomas (approximately 75%) more often had tumour-associated clones >0.5% than adenocarcinomas (roughly 33%).

The chain joins TRBV19 to TRBJ2-5; the D gene is possibly TRBD2 (6 bases). Sequencing was carried out using non-adjacent lung tissue. The sequence was collected from a human donor with non-small cell lung cancer. CDR3 region: CASSIPTVGGTQYF. As DNA, the CDR3 is TGTGCCAGTAGTATCCCGACAGTGGGAGGGACCCAGTACTTC.